The present TCR beta chain was sequenced within a study of beta chain features in type 1 diabetes. Study outcomes and limitations: Reads derived from cDNA could over-represent cells showing high TCR expression. VDJ junctions from patients with type 1 diabetes contained fewer insertions and more deletions.

Populations isolated by sorting all had purity greater than 95%. Of the isolated RNA, all was reverse transcribed, and so the sequenced material was expressed TCRB transcripts. Naive, central memory and regulatory T cell samples averaged around 3.9 million reads. TCRdb keeps only in-frame clones here, not all; method: immunoSEQ multiplex PCR. The data hold more than 150,000 clones, with approximately 13% observed a single time. Concerning this clone: The antigen remains unidentified.

The germline V gene encodes CDR1 SGHNT and CDR2 YYREEE (reference sequence). The CDR3 is 15 amino acids. Trimming shortened V by 5 bases and J by 1 base, and 15 bases separated the two germline ends. The chain is built from TRBV5-4 and TRBJ2-5; D might be TRBD1 (6 bases). What was sequenced was central memory CD4+ T cells from blood. This TCR was sampled from a young woman in good health. The CDR3 sequence: CASSIRDTFQETQYF. CDR3 coding DNA: TGTGCCAGCAGTATCCGGGACACATTCCAAGAGACCCAGTACTTC.